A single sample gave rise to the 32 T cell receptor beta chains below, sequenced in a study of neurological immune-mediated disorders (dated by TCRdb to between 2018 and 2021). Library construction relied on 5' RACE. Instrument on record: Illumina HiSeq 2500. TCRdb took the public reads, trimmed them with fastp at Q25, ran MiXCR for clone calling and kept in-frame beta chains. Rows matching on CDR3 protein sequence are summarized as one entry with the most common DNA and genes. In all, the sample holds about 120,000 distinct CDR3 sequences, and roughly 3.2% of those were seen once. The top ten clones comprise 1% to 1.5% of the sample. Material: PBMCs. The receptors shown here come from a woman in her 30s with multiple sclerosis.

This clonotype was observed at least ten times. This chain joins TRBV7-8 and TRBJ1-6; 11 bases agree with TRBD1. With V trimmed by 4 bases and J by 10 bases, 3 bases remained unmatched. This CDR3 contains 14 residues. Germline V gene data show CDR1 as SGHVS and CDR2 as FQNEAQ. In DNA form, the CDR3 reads TGTGCCAGCAGCTGGGGACAGGGGGACTCACCCCTCCACTTT. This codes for CASSWGQGDSPLHF.

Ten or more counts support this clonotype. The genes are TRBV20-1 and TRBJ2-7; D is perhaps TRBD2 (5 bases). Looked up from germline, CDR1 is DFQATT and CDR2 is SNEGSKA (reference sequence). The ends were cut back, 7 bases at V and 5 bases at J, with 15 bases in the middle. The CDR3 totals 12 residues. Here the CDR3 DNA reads TGCAGTGTCACCCAGAGGGCCGACGAGCAGTACTTC. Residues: CSVTQRADEQYF.

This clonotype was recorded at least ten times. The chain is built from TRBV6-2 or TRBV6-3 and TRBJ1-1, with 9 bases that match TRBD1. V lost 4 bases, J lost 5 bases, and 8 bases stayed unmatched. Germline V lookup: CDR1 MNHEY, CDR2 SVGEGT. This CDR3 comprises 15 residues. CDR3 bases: TGTGCCAGCAGTTTCCAGGGACAGGGAGGAACTGAAGCTTTCTTT. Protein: CASSFQGQGGTEAFF.

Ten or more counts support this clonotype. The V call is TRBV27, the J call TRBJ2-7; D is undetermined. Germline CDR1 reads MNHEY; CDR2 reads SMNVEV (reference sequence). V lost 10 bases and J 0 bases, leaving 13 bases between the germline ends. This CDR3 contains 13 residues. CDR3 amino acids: CATASGSSYEQYF. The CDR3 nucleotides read TGTGCCACCGCCTCCGGCAGCTCCTACGAGCAGTACTTC.

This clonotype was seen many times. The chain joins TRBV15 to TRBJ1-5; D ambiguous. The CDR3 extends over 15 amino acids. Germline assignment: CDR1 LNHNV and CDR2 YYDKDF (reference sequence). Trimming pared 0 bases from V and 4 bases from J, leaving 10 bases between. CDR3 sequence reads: CATSRDKAANQPQHF. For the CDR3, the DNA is TGTGCCACCAGCAGAGATAAGGCTGCTAATCAGCCCCAGCATTTT.

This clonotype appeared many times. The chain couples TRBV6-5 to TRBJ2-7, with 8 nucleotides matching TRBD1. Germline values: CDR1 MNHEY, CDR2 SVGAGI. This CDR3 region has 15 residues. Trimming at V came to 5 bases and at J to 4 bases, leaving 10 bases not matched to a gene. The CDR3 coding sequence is TGTGCCAGCAGTCTCCCCCGACAGGGGATTTACGAGCAGTACTTC. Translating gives CASSLPRQGIYEQYF.

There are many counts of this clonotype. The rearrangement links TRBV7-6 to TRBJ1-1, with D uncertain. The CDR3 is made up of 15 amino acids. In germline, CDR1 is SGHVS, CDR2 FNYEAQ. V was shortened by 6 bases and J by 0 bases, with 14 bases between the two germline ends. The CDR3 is CASRQTADLNTEAFF. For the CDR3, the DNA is TGTGCCAGCAGGCAGACGGCGGACCTGAACACTGAAGCTTTCTTT.

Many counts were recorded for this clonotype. This CDR3 reads CASSPRAGGLDTQYF. The CDR3 DNA reads as TGTGCCAGCAGCCCCCGGGCGGGAGGGTTAGATACGCAGTATTTT. The chain employs TRBV9 and TRBJ2-3; 9 bases match TRBD2. CDR3 length equals 15 residues. With V trimmed by 4 bases and J by 5 bases, 8 bases remained unmatched. Germline V gene data show CDR1 as SGDLS and CDR2 as YYNGEE.

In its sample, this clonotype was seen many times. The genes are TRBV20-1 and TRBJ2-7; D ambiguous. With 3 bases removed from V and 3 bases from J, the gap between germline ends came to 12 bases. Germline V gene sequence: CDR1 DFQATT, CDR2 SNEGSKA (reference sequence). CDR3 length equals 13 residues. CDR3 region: CSASTRPYYEQYF. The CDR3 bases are TGCAGTGCTAGTACCAGACCATACTACGAGCAGTACTTC.

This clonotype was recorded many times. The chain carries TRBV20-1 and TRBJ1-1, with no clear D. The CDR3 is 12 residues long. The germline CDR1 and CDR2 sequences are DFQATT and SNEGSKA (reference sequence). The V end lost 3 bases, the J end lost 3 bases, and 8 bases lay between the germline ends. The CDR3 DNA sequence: TGCAGTGCTAGTAAGGGAGACACTGAAGCTTTCTTT. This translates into CSASKGDTEAFF.

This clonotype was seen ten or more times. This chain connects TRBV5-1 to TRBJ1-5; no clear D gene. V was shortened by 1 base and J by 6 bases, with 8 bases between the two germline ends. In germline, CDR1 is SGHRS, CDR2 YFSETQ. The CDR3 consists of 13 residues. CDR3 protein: CASSLYVGQPQHF. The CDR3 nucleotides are TGCGCCAGCAGCTTGTATGTCGGTCAGCCCCAGCATTTT. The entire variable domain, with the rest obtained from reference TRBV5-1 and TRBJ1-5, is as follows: KAGVTQTPRYLIKTRGQQVTLSCSPISGHRSVSWYQQTPGQGLQFLFEYFSETQRNKGNFPGRFSGRQFSNSRSEMNVSTLELGDSALYLCASSLYVGQPQHFGDGTRLSIL.

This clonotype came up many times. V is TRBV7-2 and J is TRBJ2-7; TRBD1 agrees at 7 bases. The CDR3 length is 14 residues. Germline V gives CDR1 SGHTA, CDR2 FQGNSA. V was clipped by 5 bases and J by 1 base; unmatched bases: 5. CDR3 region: CASSPRQGSYEQYF. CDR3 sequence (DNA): TGTGCCAGCAGCCCCCGACAGGGTTCCTACGAGCAGTACTTC. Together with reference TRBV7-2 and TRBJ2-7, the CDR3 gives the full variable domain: GAGVSQSPSNKVTEKGKDVELRCDPISGHTALYWYRQSLGQGLEFLIYFQGNSAPDKSGLPSDRFSAERTGGSVSTLTIQRTQQEDSAVYLCASSPRQGSYEQYFGPGTRLTVT.

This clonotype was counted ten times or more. As DNA, the CDR3 is TGCAGTGCCCCCTGGGAGGGCTGGGATGAGCAGTTCTTC. Its translation is CSAPWEGWDEQFF. The genes are TRBV20-1 and TRBJ2-1, with 7 nucleotides matching TRBD2. This CDR3 comprises 13 residues. Germline loops: CDR1 DFQATT, CDR2 SNEGSKA (reference sequence). V shed 6 bases and J 8 bases; nucleotides not matched to a gene: 10.

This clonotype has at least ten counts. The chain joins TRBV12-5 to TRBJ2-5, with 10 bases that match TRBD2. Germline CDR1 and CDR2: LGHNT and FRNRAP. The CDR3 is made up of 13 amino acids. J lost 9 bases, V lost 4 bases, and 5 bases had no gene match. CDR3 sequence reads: CASGSSGSLAQYF. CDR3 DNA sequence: TGTGCTAGTGGTTCTAGCGGGAGCCTCGCCCAGTACTTC.

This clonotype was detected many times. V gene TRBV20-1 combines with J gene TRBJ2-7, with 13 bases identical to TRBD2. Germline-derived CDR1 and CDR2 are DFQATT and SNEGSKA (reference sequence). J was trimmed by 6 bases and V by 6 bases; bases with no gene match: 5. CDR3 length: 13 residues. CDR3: CSATGLAGPEQYF. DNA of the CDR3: TGCAGTGCAACGGGACTAGCGGGACCCGAGCAGTACTTC.

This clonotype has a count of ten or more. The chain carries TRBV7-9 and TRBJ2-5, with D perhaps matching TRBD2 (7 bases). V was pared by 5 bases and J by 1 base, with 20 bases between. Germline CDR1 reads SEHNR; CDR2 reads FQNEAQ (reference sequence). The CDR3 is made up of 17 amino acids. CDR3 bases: TGTGCCAGCAGCCCCCCCCGCCGGGGGGCCCCCCAAGAGACCCAGTACTTC. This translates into CASSPPRRGAPQETQYF.

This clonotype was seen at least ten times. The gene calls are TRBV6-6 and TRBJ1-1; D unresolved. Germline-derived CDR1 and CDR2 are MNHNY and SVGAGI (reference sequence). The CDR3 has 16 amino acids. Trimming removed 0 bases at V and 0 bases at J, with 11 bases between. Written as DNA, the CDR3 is TGTGCCAGCAGTTACTCCCCGGAGTTCATGAACACTGAAGCTTTCTTT. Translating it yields CASSYSPEFMNTEAFF.

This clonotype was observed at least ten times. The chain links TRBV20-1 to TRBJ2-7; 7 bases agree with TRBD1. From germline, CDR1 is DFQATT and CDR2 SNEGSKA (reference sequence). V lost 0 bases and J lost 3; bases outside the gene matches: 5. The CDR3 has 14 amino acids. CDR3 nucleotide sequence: TGCAGTGCTAGAGAAGGGACAGACTACTACGAGCAGTACTTC. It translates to CSAREGTDYYEQYF.

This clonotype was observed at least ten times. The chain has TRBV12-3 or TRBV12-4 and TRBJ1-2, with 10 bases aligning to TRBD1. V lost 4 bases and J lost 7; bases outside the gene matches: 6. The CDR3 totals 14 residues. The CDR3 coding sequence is TGTGCCAGCAGTTCCGACAGGGGGCTTGGTGGCTACACCTTC. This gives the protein CASSSDRGLGGYTF.

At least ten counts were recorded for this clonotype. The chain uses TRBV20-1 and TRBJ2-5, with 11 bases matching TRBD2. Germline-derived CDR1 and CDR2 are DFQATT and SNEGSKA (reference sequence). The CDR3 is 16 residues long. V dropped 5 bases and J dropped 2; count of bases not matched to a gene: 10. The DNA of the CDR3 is TGCAGTGCTCTTAGGTCTAGCGGGGGGCTGCAAGAGACCCAGTACTTC. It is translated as CSALRSSGGLQETQYF.

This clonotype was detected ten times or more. The CDR3 is CSASVLAGSTDTQYF. CDR3 bases: TGCAGTGCTAGTGTTCTAGCGGGGAGCACAGATACGCAGTATTTT. The chain carries TRBV20-1 and TRBJ2-3; TRBD2 aligns across 9 bases. CDR3 length equals 15 residues. CDR1 and CDR2 (germline): DFQATT, SNEGSKA (reference sequence). V shed 3 bases, J shed 0 bases, and the junction held 4 bases outside the gene matches.

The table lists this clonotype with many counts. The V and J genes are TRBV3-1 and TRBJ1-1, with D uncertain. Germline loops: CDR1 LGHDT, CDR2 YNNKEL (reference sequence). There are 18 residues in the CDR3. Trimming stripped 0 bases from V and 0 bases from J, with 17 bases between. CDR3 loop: CASSQDVAGLLMNTEAFF. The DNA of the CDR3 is TGTGCCAGCAGCCAAGATGTCGCAGGTCTACTCATGAACACTGAAGCTTTCTTT.

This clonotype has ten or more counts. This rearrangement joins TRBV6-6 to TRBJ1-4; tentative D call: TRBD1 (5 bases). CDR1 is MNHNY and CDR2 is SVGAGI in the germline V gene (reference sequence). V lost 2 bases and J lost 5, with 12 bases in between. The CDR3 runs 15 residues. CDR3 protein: CASSYPGRVNEKLFF. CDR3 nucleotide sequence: TGTGCCAGCAGTTACCCGGGACGGGTAAATGAAAAACTGTTTTTT.

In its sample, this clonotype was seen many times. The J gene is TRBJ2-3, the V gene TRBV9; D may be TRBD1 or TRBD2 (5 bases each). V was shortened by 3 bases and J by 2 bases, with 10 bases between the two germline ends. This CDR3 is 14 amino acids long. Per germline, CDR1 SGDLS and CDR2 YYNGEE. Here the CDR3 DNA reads TGTGCCAGCAGCGCAGGGACCACCACAGATACGCAGTATTTT. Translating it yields CASSAGTTTDTQYF.

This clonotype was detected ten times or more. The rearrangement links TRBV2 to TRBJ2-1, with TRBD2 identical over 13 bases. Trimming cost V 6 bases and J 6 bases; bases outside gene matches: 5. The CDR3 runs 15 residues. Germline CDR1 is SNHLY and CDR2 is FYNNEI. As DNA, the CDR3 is TGTGCCAGCAGGACTACTAGCGGGAGGGGCAATGAGCAGTTCTTC. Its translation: CASRTTSGRGNEQFF. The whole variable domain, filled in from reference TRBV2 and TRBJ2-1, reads EPEVTQTPSHQVTQMGQEVILRCVPISNHLYFYWYRQILGQKVEFLVSFYNNEISEKSEIFDDQFSVERPDGSNFTLKIRSTKLEDSAMYFCASRTTSGRGNEQFFGPGTRLTVL.

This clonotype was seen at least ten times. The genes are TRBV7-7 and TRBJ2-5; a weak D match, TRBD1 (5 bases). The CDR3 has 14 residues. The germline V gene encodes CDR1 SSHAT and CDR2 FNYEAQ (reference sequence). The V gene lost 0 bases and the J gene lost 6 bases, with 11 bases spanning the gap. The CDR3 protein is CASSLAGEGKTQYF. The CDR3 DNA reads TGTGCCAGCAGCTTAGCAGGGGAAGGGAAGACCCAGTACTTC.

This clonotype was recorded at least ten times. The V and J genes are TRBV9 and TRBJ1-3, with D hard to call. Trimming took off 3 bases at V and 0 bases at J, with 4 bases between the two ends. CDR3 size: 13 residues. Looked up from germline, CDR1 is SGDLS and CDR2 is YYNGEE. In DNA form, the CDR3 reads TGTGCCAGCAGCGGTCACTCTGGAAACACCATATATTTT. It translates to CASSGHSGNTIYF.

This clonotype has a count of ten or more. Written as DNA, the CDR3 is TGTGCCAGCAGCCAAGACCACGGGCTTTCGGGGACCCAGTACTTC. The encoded protein is CASSQDHGLSGTQYF. The chain carries TRBV3-1 and TRBJ2-5; no firm D call. The CDR3 is made up of 15 amino acids. Trimming shortened V by 0 bases and J by 7 bases, and 15 bases separated the two germline ends. The germline V gene has CDR1 LGHDT and CDR2 YNNKEL (reference sequence).

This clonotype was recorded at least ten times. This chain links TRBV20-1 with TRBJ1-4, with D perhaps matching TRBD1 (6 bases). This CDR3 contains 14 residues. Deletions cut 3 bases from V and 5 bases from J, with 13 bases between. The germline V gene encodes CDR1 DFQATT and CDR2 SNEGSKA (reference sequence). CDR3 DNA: TGCAGTGCTAGTCTGGGGGCAGAGAATGAAAAACTGTTTTTT. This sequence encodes CSASLGAENEKLFF.

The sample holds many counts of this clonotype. The CDR3 nucleotides read TGTGCCAGCAGCCGGCCTCGGGGCTTCGAATCCTACGAGCAGTACTTC. Protein: CASSRPRGFESYEQYF. V usage is TRBV6-2 or TRBV6-3 and J usage is TRBJ2-7; D might be TRBD1 or TRBD2, each matching 5 bases. CDR1 and CDR2 (germline): MNHEY, SVGEGT. Trimming removed 6 bases from V and 1 base from J, with 19 bases in between. This CDR3 has 16 amino acids.

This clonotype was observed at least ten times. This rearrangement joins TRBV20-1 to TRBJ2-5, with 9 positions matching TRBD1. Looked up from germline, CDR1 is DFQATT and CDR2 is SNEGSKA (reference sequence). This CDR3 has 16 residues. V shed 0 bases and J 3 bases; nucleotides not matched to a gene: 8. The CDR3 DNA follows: TGCAGTGCTAGAGATAGAGGACAGGGGTTTGAAGAGACCCAGTACTTC. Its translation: CSARDRGQGFEETQYF.

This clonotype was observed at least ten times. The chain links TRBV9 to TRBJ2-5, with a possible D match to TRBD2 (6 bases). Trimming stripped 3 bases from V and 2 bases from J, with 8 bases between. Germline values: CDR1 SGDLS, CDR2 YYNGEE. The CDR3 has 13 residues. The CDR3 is CASSDGGQETQYF. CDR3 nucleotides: TGTGCCAGCAGCGATGGGGGGCAAGAGACCCAGTACTTC.